This TCR beta chain was documented in a study of shared clonotypes between healthy human individuals. Study overall: For every donor, three CD4 naive, three CD4 memory, two CD8 naive and one CD8 memory plates were used. General study results and limits: Clonotype sharing levels among donors were expected to vary with sequencing depth.

The V and J ends lost 8 bases and 3 bases respectively, with 10 bases between them. This CDR3 has 13 residues. From germline, CDR1 is KGHSH and CDR2 LQKENI. Turning to this clone: Its target is unknown.

Sequencing used immunoSEQ multiplex PCR; TCRdb keeps in-frame clones, though not all of them. The sample includes about 2.4 million clones, 80% to 95% of them seen just once. Splitting the CD4+ cells yielded a CD45RA+ naive subset and a CD45RA-negative memory subset. The gene calls are TRBV18 and TRBJ2-2, with D possibly being TRBD2 (5 bases). The sequence was collected from a man aged 18 to 29 in good health. Some clones in this sample may be carry-over from other donors' samples. The sequenced sample consisted of naive CD4+ T cells from PBMCs. Subset meaning: CD45RA+ positively selected. The DNA for the CDR3 is TGTGCCAGCACCTGGCGGGACACCGGGGAGCTGTTTTTT. Protein: CASTWRDTGELFF. Variable domain in full (rest from reference TRBV18 and TRBJ2-2): NAGVMQNPRHLVRRRGQEARLRCSPMKGHSHVYWYRQLPEEGLKFMVYLQKENIIDESGMPKERFSAEFPKEGPSILRIQQVVRGDSAAYFCASTWRDTGELFFGEGSRLTVL.